Each of the 6 T cell receptor beta chains below was sequenced from the same sample in a study of blood T cells in healthy people across ages. With a J-beta primer mix and a sample-barcoded 5' primer, a second PCR ran roughly 6 to 12 cycles. TCRdb re-derived calls from the 5' RACE reads in MiXCR, one entry per CDR3 protein. Of some 790,000 distinct CDR3 sequences in the sample, less than 35% were seen once. The sample taken for sequencing was blood. These receptors came from an elderly woman in good health.

This clonotype was counted many times. The chain employs TRBV7-2 and TRBJ2-3, with 8 positions matching TRBD2. Germline V gene data show CDR1 as SGHTA and CDR2 as FQGNSA. V shed 1 base and J 2 bases; nucleotides not matched to a gene: 5. This CDR3 is 16 amino acids long. The CDR3 nucleotides read TGTGCCAGCAGCTTAGGGCGGGGGGCAATCACAGATACGCAGTATTTT. It yields the protein CASSLGRGAITDTQYF.

This clonotype was detected many times. The J gene is TRBJ2-3, the V gene TRBV20-1; D unclear. Trimming shortened V by 7 bases and J by 0 bases, and 8 bases separated the two germline ends. The CDR3 runs to 12 residues. Germline V gene lookup returns CDR1 DFQATT and CDR2 SNEGSKA (reference sequence). The CDR3 loop is CSVEISTDTQYF. The CDR3 nucleotides are TGCAGTGTGGAGATTAGCACAGATACGCAGTATTTT.

The chain couples TRBV27 to TRBJ2-7, with a tentative D call TRBD2 (6 bases). From germline, CDR1 is MNHEY and CDR2 SMNVEV (reference sequence). Trimming cost V 5 bases and J 6 bases, with 17 bases left between them. This CDR3 is built from 14 residues. CDR3: CASSPSGRGIEQYF. CDR3 nucleotides: TGTGCCAGCAGTCCCTCTGGCCGGGGGATCGAGCAGTACTTC.

This clonotype was counted ten times or more. The chain carries TRBV4-3 and TRBJ2-3, with a weak D call TRBD2 (6 bases). Trimming shortened V by 3 bases and J by 5 bases, and 9 bases separated the two germline ends. The CDR3 sequence is 13 residues long. The germline V gene has CDR1 LGHNA and CDR2 YSLEER. In DNA, the CDR3 is TGCGCCAGCAGCCACCAAGCGGGAGATACGCAGTATTTT. Its protein is CASSHQAGDTQYF.

The rearrangement links TRBV20-1 to TRBJ2-3; 13 nucleotides align to TRBD2. CDR1 and CDR2 (germline): DFQATT, SNEGSKA (reference sequence). Germline trimming cut 3 bases from V and 2 bases from J; bases unmatched to any gene: 8. The CDR3 runs to 17 residues. CDR3 region: CSARPTSGRWYTDTQYF. The CDR3 DNA is TGCAGTGCTAGGCCGACTAGCGGGAGGTGGTACACAGATACGCAGTATTTT.

A few counts support this clonotype. The chain combines TRBV27 with TRBJ1-4; D gene uncertain. In germline, CDR1 is MNHEY, CDR2 SMNVEV (reference sequence). Trimming removed 6 bases at V and 4 bases at J, with 9 bases between. The CDR3 extends over 13 amino acids. The CDR3 DNA reads as TGTGCCAGCAGCCTTAATTATAATGAAAAACTGTTTTTT. Protein product: CASSLNYNEKLFF.